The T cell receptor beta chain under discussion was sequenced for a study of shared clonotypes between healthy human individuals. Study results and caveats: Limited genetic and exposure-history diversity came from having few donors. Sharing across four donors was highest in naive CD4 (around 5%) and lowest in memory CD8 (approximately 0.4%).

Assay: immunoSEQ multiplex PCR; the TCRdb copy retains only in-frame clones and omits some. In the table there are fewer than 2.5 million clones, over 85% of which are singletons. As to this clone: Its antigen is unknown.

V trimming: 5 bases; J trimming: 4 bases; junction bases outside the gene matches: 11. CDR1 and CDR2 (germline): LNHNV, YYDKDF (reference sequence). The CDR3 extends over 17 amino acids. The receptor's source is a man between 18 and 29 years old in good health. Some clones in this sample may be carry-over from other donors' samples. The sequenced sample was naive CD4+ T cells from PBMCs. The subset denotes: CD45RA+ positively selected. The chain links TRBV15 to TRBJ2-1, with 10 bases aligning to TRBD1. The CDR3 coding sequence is TGTGCCACCAGCCCGACACCTCCGGGACAGGGGTACAATGAGCAGTTCTTC. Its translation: CATSPTPPGQGYNEQFF.